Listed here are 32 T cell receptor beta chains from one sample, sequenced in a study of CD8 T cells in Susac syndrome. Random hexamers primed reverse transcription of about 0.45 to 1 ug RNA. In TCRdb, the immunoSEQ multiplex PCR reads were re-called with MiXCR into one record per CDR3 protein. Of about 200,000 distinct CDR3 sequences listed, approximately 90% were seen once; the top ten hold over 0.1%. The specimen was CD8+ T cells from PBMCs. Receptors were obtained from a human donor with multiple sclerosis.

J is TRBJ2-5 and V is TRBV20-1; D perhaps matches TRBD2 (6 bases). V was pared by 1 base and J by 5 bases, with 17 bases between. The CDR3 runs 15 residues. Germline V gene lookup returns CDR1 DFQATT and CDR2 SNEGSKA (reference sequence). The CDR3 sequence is CSARGATGGGETQYF. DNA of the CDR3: TGCAGTGCTAGAGGGGCAACAGGTGGAGGGGAGACCCAGTACTTC.

The chain's CDR3 is CASSQTAAYTGELFF. The DNA for the CDR3 is TGTGCCAGCAGCCAAACAGCGGCGTACACCGGGGAGCTGTTTTTT. The J gene is TRBJ2-2, the V gene TRBV3-1; tentative D call: TRBD2 (5 bases). The CDR3 runs 15 residues. With 2 bases removed from V and 3 bases from J, the gap between germline ends came to 10 bases. Looked up from germline, CDR1 is LGHDT and CDR2 is YNNKEL (reference sequence).

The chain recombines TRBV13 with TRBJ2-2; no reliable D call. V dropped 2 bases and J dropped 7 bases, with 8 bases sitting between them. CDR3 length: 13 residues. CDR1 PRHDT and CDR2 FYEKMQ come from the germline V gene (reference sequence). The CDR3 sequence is CASSLWGSGELFF. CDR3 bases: TGTGCCAGCAGCTTATGGGGTAGCGGGGAGCTGTTTTTT.

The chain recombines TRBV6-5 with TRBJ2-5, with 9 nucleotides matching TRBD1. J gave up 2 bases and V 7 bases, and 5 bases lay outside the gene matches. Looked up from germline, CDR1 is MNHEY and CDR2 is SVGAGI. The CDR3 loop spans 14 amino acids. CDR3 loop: CASKGQGAQETQYF. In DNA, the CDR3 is TGTGCCAGCAAGGGACAGGGAGCACAAGAGACCCAGTACTTC.

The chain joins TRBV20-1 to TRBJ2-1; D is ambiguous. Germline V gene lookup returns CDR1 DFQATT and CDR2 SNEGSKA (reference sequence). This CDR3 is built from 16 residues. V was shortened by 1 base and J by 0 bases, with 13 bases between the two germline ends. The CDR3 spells CSARALSLSSYNEQFF. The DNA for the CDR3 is TGCAGTGCTAGAGCACTCTCCCTGAGCTCCTACAATGAGCAGTTCTTC.

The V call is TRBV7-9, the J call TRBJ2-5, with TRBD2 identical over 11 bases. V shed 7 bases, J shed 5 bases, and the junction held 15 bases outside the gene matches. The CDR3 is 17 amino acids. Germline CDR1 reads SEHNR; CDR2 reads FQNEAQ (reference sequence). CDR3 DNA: TGTGCCAGCACCTCATCCCCACTAGCGGGAGTTGGGGAGACCCAGTACTTC. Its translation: CASTSSPLAGVGETQYF.

Here the CDR3 reads CASSPQGRLQETQYF. The CDR3 DNA follows: TGTGCCAGCAGCCCCCAGGGCAGATTACAAGAGACCCAGTACTTC. The genes are TRBV9 and TRBJ2-5, with D possibly matching TRBD1 (5 bases). The CDR3 sequence is 15 residues long. V shed 4 bases and J shed 2 bases, with 15 bases lying between them. CDR1 is SGDLS and CDR2 is YYNGEE in the germline V gene. The full variable domain, its missing parts supplied by reference TRBV9 and TRBJ2-5, is DSGVTQTPKHLITATGQRVTLRCSPRSGDLSVYWYQQSLDQGLQFLIQYYNGEERAKGNILERFSAQQFPDLHSELNLSSLELGDSALYFCASSPQGRLQETQYFGPGTRLLVL.

Here the CDR3 DNA reads TGTGCCAGCAGCCCTACCCCGGGACTAGCGGTCGAGCAGTTCTTC. It encodes CASSPTPGLAVEQFF. The chain joins TRBV7-6 to TRBJ2-1; 11 nucleotides align to TRBD2. CDR1 SGHVS and CDR2 FNYEAQ come from the germline V gene. The CDR3 contains 15 residues. The ends lost 5 bases at V and 10 bases at J; junction bases unmatched: 10.

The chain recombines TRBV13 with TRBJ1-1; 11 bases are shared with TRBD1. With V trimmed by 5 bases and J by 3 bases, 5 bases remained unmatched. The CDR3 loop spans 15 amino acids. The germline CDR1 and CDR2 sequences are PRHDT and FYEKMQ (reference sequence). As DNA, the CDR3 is TGTGCCAGCAGCGTCCGGGACAGGGGGGACACTGAAGCTTTCTTT. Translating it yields CASSVRDRGDTEAFF. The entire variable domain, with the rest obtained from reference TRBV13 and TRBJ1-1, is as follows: AAGVIQSPRHLIKEKRETATLKCYPIPRHDTVYWYQQGPGQDPQFLISFYEKMQSDKGSIPDRFSAQQFSDYHSELNMSSLELGDSALYFCASSVRDRGDTEAFFGQGTRLTVV.

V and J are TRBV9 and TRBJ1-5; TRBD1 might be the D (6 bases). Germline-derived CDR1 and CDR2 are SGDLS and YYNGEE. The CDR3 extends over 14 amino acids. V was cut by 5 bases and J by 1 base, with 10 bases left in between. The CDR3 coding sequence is TGTGCCAGCAGTATTGGACAGAGCAATCAGCCCCAGCATTTT. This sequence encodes CASSIGQSNQPQHF. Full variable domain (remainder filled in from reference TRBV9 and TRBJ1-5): DSGVTQTPKHLITATGQRVTLRCSPRSGDLSVYWYQQSLDQGLQFLIQYYNGEERAKGNILERFSAQQFPDLHSELNLSSLELGDSALYFCASSIGQSNQPQHFGDGTRLSIL.

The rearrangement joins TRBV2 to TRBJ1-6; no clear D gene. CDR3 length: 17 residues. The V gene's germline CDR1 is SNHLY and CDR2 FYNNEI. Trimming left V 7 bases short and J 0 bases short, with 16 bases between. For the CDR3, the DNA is TGTGCCAGCACCCCGACCGGCGGCCACTCCTATAATTCACCCCTCCACTTT. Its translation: CASTPTGGHSYNSPLHF.

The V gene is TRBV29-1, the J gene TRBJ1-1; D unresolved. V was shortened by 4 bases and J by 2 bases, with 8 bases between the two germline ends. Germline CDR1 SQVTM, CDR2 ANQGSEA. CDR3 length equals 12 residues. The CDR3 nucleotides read TGCAGCGTTGGTAATACCAACACTGAAGCTTTCTTT. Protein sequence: CSVGNTNTEAFF.

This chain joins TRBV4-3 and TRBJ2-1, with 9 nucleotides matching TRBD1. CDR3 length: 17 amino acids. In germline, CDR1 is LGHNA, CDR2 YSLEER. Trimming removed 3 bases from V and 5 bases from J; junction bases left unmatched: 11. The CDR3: CASSHRYPGQGDNEQFF. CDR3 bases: TGCGCCAGCAGCCATCGTTACCCGGGACAGGGCGACAATGAGCAGTTCTTC.

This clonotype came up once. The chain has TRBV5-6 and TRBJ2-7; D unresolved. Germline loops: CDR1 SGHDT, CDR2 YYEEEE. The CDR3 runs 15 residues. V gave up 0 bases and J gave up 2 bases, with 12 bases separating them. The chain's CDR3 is CASSLGGTSPYEQYF. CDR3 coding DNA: TGTGCCAGCAGCTTGGGCGGTACGAGCCCCTACGAGCAGTACTTC.

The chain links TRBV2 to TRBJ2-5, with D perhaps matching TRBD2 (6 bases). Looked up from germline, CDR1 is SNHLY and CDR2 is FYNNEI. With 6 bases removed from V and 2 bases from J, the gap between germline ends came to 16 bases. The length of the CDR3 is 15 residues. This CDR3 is CASSPLGEEQETQYF. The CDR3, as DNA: TGTGCCAGCAGCCCTTTAGGGGAGGAGCAAGAGACCCAGTACTTC.

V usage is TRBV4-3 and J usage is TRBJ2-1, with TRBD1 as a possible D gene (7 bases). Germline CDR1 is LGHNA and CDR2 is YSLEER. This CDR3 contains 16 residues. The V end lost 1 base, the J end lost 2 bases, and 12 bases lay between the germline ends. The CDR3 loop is CASSQGRGLAYNEQFF. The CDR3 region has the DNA TGCGCCAGCAGCCAAGGGAGGGGGCTAGCCTACAATGAGCAGTTCTTC.

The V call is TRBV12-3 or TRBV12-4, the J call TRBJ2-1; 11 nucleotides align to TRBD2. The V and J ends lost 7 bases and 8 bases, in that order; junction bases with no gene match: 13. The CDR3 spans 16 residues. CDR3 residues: CASTPRVAGGRDEQFF. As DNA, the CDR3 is TGTGCCAGCACCCCGAGGGTAGCGGGGGGGCGGGATGAGCAGTTCTTC.

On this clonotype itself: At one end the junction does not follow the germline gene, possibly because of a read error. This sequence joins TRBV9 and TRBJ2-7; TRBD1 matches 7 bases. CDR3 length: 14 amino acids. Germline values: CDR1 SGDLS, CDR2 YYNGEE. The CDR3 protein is CASTVGDSTDEQYF. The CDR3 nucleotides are TGTGCCAGCACCGTAGGGGACAGCACCGACGAGCAGTACTTC.

The CDR3 coding sequence is TGTGCCAGCAGCCAAGAATCCGCCTATGATGAGCAGTTCTTC. Its translation is CASSQESAYDEQFF. The chain has TRBV4-2 and TRBJ2-1; no clear D. The germline CDR1 and CDR2 sequences are LGHNA and YNFKEQ. V lost 0 bases, J lost 8 bases, and 11 bases lay in between. The CDR3 length is 14 residues.

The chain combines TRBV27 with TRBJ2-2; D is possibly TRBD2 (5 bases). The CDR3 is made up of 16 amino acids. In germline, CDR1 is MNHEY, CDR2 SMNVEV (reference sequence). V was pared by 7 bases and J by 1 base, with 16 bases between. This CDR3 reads CASKLFGELNTGELFF. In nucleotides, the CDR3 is TGTGCCAGCAAACTTTTCGGGGAACTGAACACCGGGGAGCTGTTTTTT.

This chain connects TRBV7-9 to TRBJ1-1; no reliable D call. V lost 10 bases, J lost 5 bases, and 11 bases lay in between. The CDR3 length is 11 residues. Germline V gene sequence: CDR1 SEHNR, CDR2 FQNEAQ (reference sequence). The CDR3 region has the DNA TGTGCCACCCTTCGGCGGACTGAAGCTTTCTTT. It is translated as CATLRRTEAFF.

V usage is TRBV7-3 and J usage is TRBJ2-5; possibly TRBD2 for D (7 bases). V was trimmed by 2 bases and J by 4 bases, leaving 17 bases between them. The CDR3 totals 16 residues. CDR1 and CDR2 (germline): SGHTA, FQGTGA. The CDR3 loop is CASSLGGGSSGETQYF. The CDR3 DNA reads TGTGCCAGCAGCTTAGGCGGGGGCAGTTCAGGAGAGACCCAGTACTTC.

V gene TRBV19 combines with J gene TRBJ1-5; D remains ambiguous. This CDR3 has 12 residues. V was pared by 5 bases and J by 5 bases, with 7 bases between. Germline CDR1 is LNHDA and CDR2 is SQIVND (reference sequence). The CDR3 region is CASSPGYQPQHF. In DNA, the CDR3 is TGTGCCAGTAGTCCCGGATATCAGCCCCAGCATTTT.

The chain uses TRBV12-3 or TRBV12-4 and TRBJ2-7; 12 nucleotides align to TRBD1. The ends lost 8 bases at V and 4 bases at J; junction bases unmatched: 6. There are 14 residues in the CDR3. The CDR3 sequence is CASWGTGGGYEQYF. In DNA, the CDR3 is TGTGCCAGCTGGGGGACAGGGGGCGGGTACGAGCAGTACTTC.

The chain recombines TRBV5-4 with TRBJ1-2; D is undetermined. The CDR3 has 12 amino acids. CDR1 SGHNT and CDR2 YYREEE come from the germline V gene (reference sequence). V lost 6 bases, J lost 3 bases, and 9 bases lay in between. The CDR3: CASTGGDYGYTF. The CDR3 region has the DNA TGTGCCAGCACTGGCGGAGACTATGGCTACACCTTC.

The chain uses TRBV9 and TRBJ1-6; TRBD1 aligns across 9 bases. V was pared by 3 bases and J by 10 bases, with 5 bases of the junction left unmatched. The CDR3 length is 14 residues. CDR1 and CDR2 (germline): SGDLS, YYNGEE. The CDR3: CASSETGGESPLHF. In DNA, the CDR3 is TGTGCCAGCAGCGAGACAGGGGGAGAATCACCCCTCCACTTT.

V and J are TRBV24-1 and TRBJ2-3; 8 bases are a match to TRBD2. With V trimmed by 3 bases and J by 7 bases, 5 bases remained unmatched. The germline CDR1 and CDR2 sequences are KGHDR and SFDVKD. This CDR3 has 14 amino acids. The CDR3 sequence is CATSDSGSVNTQYF. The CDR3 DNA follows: TGTGCCACCAGTGATAGCGGGAGCGTCAATACGCAGTATTTT.

DNA of the CDR3: TGTGCCAGCAGTTACGAAGCTAGCGGGGGATACGAGCAGTACTTC. Its translation is CASSYEASGGYEQYF. V is TRBV6-2 or TRBV6-3 and J is TRBJ2-7, with 10 bases fitting TRBD2. The V segment lost 2 bases and the J segment 4 bases; nucleotides outside the gene matches: 5. Germline V gene data show CDR1 as MNHEY and CDR2 as SVGEGT. The CDR3 sequence is 15 residues long.

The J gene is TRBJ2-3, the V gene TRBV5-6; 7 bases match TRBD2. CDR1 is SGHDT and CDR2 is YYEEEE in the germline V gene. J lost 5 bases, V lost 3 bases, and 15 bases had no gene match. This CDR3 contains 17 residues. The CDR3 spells CASSWVAGPPQGDTQYF. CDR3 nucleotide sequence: TGTGCCAGCAGCTGGGTAGCGGGTCCTCCCCAAGGAGATACGCAGTATTTT.

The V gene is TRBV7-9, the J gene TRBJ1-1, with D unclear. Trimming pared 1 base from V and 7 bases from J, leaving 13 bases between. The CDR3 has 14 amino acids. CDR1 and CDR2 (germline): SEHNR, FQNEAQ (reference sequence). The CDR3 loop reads CASSLVAGGFEAFF. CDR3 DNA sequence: TGTGCCAGCAGCTTAGTCGCGGGCGGGTTTGAAGCTTTCTTT.

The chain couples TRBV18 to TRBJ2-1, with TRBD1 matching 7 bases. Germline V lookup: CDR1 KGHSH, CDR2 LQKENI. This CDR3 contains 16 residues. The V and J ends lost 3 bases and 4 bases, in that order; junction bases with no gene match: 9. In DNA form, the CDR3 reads TGTGCCAGCTCACCCTACGAGGGGGCCGGGTACAATGAGCAGTTCTTC. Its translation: CASSPYEGAGYNEQFF.

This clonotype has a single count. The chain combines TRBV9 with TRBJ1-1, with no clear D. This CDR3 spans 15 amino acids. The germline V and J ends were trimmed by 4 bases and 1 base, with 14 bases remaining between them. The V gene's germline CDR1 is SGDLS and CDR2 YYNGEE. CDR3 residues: CASSPQPRANTEAFF. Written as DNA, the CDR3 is TGTGCCAGCAGCCCACAACCGCGGGCGAACACTGAAGCTTTCTTT.